One and the same sample provided the 25 T cell receptor beta chains below, sequenced in a study of shared clonotypes between healthy human individuals. TCRdb keeps only in-frame clones here, not all; method: immunoSEQ multiplex PCR. The table records approximately 1,000,000 clones, approximately 80% of them present only once. Sequenced: memory CD4+ T cells from PBMCs. As for subset: CD45RA-negative fraction. The origin of the receptors is a man aged 18 to 35 in good health. Some clones in this sample may be carry-over from other donors' samples.

A word on this clone: The sample has other DNA sequences that encode this CDR3 too. The chain links TRBV5-6 to TRBJ2-3; 7 bases align to TRBD2. This CDR3 has 15 residues. Germline V gene lookup returns CDR1 SGHDT and CDR2 YYEEEE. Unmatched junction bases numbered 5, after V lost 4 bases and J lost 0 bases. The CDR3 DNA reads as TGTGCCAGCAGCCGACTAGCAGATAGCACAGATACGCAGTATTTT. It is translated as CASSRLADSTDTQYF. The entire variable domain, with the rest obtained from reference TRBV5-6 and TRBJ2-3, is as follows: DAGVTQSPTHLIKTRGQQVTLRCSPKSGHDTVSWYQQALGQGPQFIFQYYEEEERQRGNFPDRFSGHQFPNYSSELNVNALLLGDSALYLCASSRLADSTDTQYFGPGTRLTVL.

The rearrangement links TRBV11-2 to TRBJ2-2; no reliable D call. V was cut by 0 bases and J by 2 bases, with 7 bases left in between. The CDR3 consists of 15 residues. Germline V gene lookup returns CDR1 SGHAT and CDR2 FQNNGV. The CDR3 loop is CASSLDGSNTGELFF. The CDR3 bases are TGTGCCAGCAGCTTAGATGGTTCCAACACCGGGGAGCTGTTTTTT.

This clone has a handful of counts. A far larger clone is only one base removed, so a read error is likely. Other nucleotide sequences in the sample specify the same CDR3. The V gene is TRBV5-1, the J gene TRBJ2-2, with TRBD2 identical over 9 bases. CDR1 and CDR2 from the germline V gene are SGHRS and YFSETQ. The CDR3 totals 16 residues. V lost 4 bases, J lost 1 base, and 5 bases stayed unmatched. The CDR3 DNA reads as TGCGCCAGCAGCCCCCGACTAGCGGAGAACACCGGGGAGCTGTTTTTT. Protein sequence: CASSPRLAENTGELFF.

In the case of this clone: This sample also contains other DNA sequences that code for the same CDR3. The chain has TRBV7-9 and TRBJ2-7; D possibly uses TRBD1 or TRBD2 (5 bases each). Trimming left V 0 bases short and J 5 bases short, with 8 bases between. In germline, CDR1 is SEHNR, CDR2 FQNEAQ (reference sequence). CDR3 length: 13 amino acids. The CDR3 nucleotides are TGTGCCAGCAGCTTAGCTGGGGGAAACGAGCAGTACTTC. This sequence encodes CASSLAGGNEQYF.

The chain employs TRBV7-2 and TRBJ2-5, with no clear D. The CDR3 sequence is 12 residues long. The V end was cut by 8 bases, the J end by 5 bases, with 12 bases between. Germline lookup yields CDR1 SGHTA and CDR2 FQGNSA. CDR3 loop: CASCRSVETQYF. Written as DNA, the CDR3 is TGTGCCAGCTGTCGGAGCGTGGAGACCCAGTACTTC.

V is TRBV5-5 and J is TRBJ1-1; D remains ambiguous. The germline gives CDR1 SGHKS, CDR2 YYEKEE (reference sequence). Deletions cut 4 bases from V and 2 bases from J, with 15 bases between. The CDR3 has 15 residues. This CDR3 is CASSAAAATNTEAFF. In nucleotides, the CDR3 is TGTGCCAGCAGCGCGGCAGCGGCTACTAACACTGAAGCTTTCTTT.

The CDR3 DNA reads TGCAGTACCCTTCGGGACTACGAGCAGTACTTC. This gives the protein CSTLRDYEQYF. This rearrangement joins TRBV20-1 to TRBJ2-7; D is perhaps TRBD2 (5 bases). The V and J ends lost 8 bases and 3 bases respectively, with 11 bases between them. Germline CDR1 is DFQATT and CDR2 is SNEGSKA (reference sequence). The CDR3 is 11 residues long.

This chain connects TRBV4-1 to TRBJ2-3; 8 bases line up with TRBD1. The CDR3 length is 17 residues. The J segment lost 1 base and the V segment lost 5 bases, leaving 11 bases of the junction unmatched. Per germline, CDR1 MGHRA and CDR2 YSYEKL. CDR3 loop: CASSVVLRGRRTDTQYF. The CDR3 nucleotides are TGCGCCAGCAGCGTCGTCCTCAGGGGGCGCCGCACAGATACGCAGTATTTT.

In DNA, the CDR3 is TGTGCCAGCAGCTTAAACACAGGGGTGAACACTGAAGCTTTCTTT. Encoded protein: CASSLNTGVNTEAFF. This chain uses TRBV7-9 with TRBJ1-1, with TRBD1 matching 7 bases. CDR1 SEHNR and CDR2 FQNEAQ come from the germline V gene (reference sequence). CDR3 length: 15 amino acids. J gave up 0 bases and V 2 bases, and 3 bases lay outside the gene matches.

The chain joins TRBV7-2 to TRBJ1-1; D unresolved. V lost 3 bases to trimming and J lost 6 bases, with 14 bases between them. CDR3 length equals 14 residues. Germline loops: CDR1 SGHTA, CDR2 FQGNSA. The CDR3 region is CASSFLTYGSEAFF. CDR3 in DNA: TGTGCCAGCAGCTTTCTCACCTATGGCTCTGAAGCTTTCTTT. The full variable domain, its missing parts supplied by reference TRBV7-2 and TRBJ1-1, is GAGVSQSPSNKVTEKGKDVELRCDPISGHTALYWYRQSLGQGLEFLIYFQGNSAPDKSGLPSDRFSAERTGGSVSTLTIQRTQQEDSAVYLCASSFLTYGSEAFFGQGTRLTVV.

The chain couples TRBV5-4 to TRBJ2-2; a possible D gene is TRBD1 (5 bases). The V end lost 3 bases, the J end lost 0 bases, and 15 bases lay between the germline ends. The CDR3 is 17 amino acids. In germline, CDR1 is SGHNT, CDR2 YYREEE (reference sequence). The CDR3 loop is CASSSSSDTANTGELFF. CDR3 DNA: TGTGCCAGCAGCTCCTCATCGGACACAGCGAACACCGGGGAGCTGTTTTTT.

The chain is built from TRBV28 and TRBJ2-2, with a tentative D call TRBD1 (5 bases). Germline V gene sequence: CDR1 MDHEN, CDR2 SYDVKM. The CDR3 extends over 16 amino acids. Trimming took off 7 bases at V and 6 bases at J, with 21 bases between the two ends. The CDR3 is CASTPHDSRASGELFF. The CDR3 nucleotides are TGTGCCAGCACTCCCCACGATTCCAGGGCGTCCGGGGAGCTGTTTTTT.

V usage is TRBV7-2 and J usage is TRBJ2-1; D is perhaps TRBD2 (6 bases). Trimming left V 4 bases short and J 4 bases short, with 14 bases between. CDR3 length: 15 residues. Per the germline V gene, CDR1 is SGHTA and CDR2 is FQGNSA. The DNA of the CDR3 is TGTGCCAGCAGCTCACGGGGCGGAGGGTACAATGAGCAGTTCTTC. This sequence encodes CASSSRGGGYNEQFF.

The chain combines TRBV7-8 with TRBJ2-3; D is possibly TRBD1 (5 bases). The CDR3 runs 12 residues. V was pared by 5 bases and J by 6 bases, with 9 bases between. The germline CDR1 and CDR2 sequences are SGHVS and FQNEAQ. This CDR3 reads CASSLKGDTQYF. In DNA form, the CDR3 reads TGTGCCAGCAGCCTTAAGGGGGATACGCAGTATTTT. Based on the CDR3 plus reference TRBV7-8 and TRBJ2-3, the full variable domain is GAGVSQSPRYKVAKRGQDVALRCDPISGHVSLFWYQQALGQGPEFLTYFQNEAQLDKSGLPSDRFFAERPEGSVSTLKIQRTQQEDSAVYLCASSLKGDTQYFGPGTRLTVL.

This chain links TRBV9 with TRBJ1-3; the D is unclear. Per germline, CDR1 SGDLS and CDR2 YYNGEE. The V gene lost 4 bases and the J gene lost 6 bases, with 14 bases spanning the gap. The CDR3 runs to 14 residues. This CDR3 is CASSPREGPNTIYF. The CDR3 nucleotides read TGTGCCAGCAGCCCTCGGGAGGGCCCAAACACCATATATTTT.

The chain has TRBV28 and TRBJ2-2, with D tentatively TRBD2 (6 bases). Per the germline V gene, CDR1 is MDHEN and CDR2 is SYDVKM. This CDR3 is built from 14 residues. Trimming took off 2 bases at V and 4 bases at J, with 8 bases between the two ends. DNA of the CDR3: TGTGCCAGCAGTTTAGGGGGGACCACCGGGGAGCTGTTTTTT. It yields the protein CASSLGGTTGELFF.

The rearrangement joins TRBV5-1 to TRBJ2-2, with 8 bases identical to TRBD1. The V gene's germline CDR1 is SGHRS and CDR2 YFSETQ. There are 16 residues in the CDR3. Trimming took 1 base from V and 6 from J; bases not matched to a gene: 8. CDR3: CASSLLATGDSGELFF. In DNA, the CDR3 is TGCGCCAGCAGCTTGCTTGCGACAGGGGATTCCGGGGAGCTGTTTTTT.

The CDR3: CASSSELYSYNEQFF. In DNA form, the CDR3 reads TGCGCCAGCAGCTCGGAGCTTTACAGTTACAATGAGCAGTTCTTC. The chain has TRBV5-1 and TRBJ2-1; D is unresolved. Per the germline V gene, CDR1 is SGHRS and CDR2 is YFSETQ. The CDR3 is 15 residues long. Trimming cost V 3 bases and J 4 bases, with 14 bases left between them.

The V gene is TRBV2, the J gene TRBJ2-3; 8 bases agree with TRBD2. After removal of 7 bases from V and 0 bases from J, the junction contained 3 bases not matched to a gene. The V gene's germline CDR1 is SNHLY and CDR2 FYNNEI. CDR3 length: 14 amino acids. CDR3 nucleotide sequence: TGTGCCAGCACCCGACTAGCGAGCACAGATACGCAGTATTTT. Translating it yields CASTRLASTDTQYF. The full variable domain, completed using reference TRBV2 and TRBJ2-3, is EPEVTQTPSHQVTQMGQEVILRCVPISNHLYFYWYRQILGQKVEFLVSFYNNEISEKSEIFDDQFSVERPDGSNFTLKIRSTKLEDSAMYFCASTRLASTDTQYFGPGTRLTVL.

V and J are TRBV30 and TRBJ1-5; a possible D gene is TRBD1 (5 bases). V shed 3 bases and J shed 4 bases, with 10 bases lying between them. This CDR3 comprises 13 residues. Germline CDR1 is GTSNPN and CDR2 is SVGIG (reference sequence). Written as DNA, the CDR3 is TGTGCCTGGAGAGGGACGGCTAATCAGCCCCAGCATTTT. Protein: CAWRGTANQPQHF.

This clone was observed a few times. V and J are TRBV5-1 and TRBJ2-7, with TRBD1 matching over 9 bases. The CDR3 sequence is 16 residues long. Germline CDR1 is SGHRS and CDR2 is YFSETQ. V trimming: 2 bases; J trimming: 3 bases; junction bases outside the gene matches: 9. CDR3 bases: TGCGCCAGCAGCTTCCTTAACCCGGGACAGGGCTACGAGCAGTACTTC. Amino acids: CASSFLNPGQGYEQYF.

This clone was picked up a small number of times. The V call is TRBV10-2, the J call TRBJ2-1; D is possibly TRBD1 or TRBD2 (6 bases each). The CDR3 runs to 14 residues. The germline gives CDR1 WSHSY, CDR2 SAAADI. The ends were cut back, 7 bases at V and 9 bases at J, with 19 bases in the middle. The DNA of the CDR3 is TGCGCCAGCATGTGGACCCTAGGGGGAGGTGAGCAGTTCTTC. This encodes CASMWTLGGGEQFF.

The chain recombines TRBV5-1 with TRBJ2-3; 13 positions match TRBD2. Germline loops: CDR1 SGHRS, CDR2 YFSETQ. Trimming took 6 bases from V and 6 from J; bases not matched to a gene: 10. The CDR3 consists of 16 residues. In DNA, the CDR3 is TGCGCCAGCATATCCGGACTAGCGGGAGACGGGGATACGCAGTATTTT. Residues: CASISGLAGDGDTQYF.

The J gene is TRBJ1-1, the V gene TRBV18; perhaps TRBD1 as D (5 bases). The V end lost 5 bases, the J end lost 1 base, and 11 bases lay between the germline ends. The CDR3 contains 14 residues. Germline V gives CDR1 KGHSH, CDR2 LQKENI. CDR3 sequence: CASSFAGANTEAFF. CDR3 in DNA: TGTGCCAGCTCATTTGCCGGGGCGAACACTGAAGCTTTCTTT.

This clone showed up just a few times. The CDR3 DNA reads TGTGCCAGCAGGAGGTACACAGCGAACACTGAAGCTTTCTTT. Translating it yields CASRRYTANTEAFF. The rearrangement joins TRBV2 to TRBJ1-1; no definite D call. V lost 6 bases, J lost 1 base, and 12 bases lay in between. Germline V lookup: CDR1 SNHLY, CDR2 FYNNEI. The CDR3 runs 14 residues.